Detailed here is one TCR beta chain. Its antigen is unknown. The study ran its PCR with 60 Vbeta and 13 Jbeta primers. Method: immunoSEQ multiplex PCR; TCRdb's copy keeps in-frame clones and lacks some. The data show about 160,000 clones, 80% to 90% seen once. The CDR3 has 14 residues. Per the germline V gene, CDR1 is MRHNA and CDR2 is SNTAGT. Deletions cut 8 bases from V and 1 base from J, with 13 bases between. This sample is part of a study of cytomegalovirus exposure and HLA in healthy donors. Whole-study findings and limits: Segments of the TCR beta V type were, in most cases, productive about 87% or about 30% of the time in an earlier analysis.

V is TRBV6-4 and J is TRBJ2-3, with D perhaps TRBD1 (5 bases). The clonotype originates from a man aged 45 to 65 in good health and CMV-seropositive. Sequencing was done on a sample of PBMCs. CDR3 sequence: CASAPQGGTDTQYF. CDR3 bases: TGTGCCAGCGCTCCCCAAGGGGGCACAGATACGCAGTATTTT.